This T cell receptor beta chain emerged from a study of molecular identifiers for immune sequencing clone quantification. Study-wide context: Replicates involved a five-way split of RNA from roughly 21,000 or 96,000 naive CD8 cells, with sequencing of four. Findings and limits, study-wide: Among 920,000 or so naive cells, as was reported, spiked Jurkat TCR RNA from one cell was detectable. Over 99% of CMV-specific effector molecules, but under 1% of naive ones, were in clones above 20 copies.

It was with previously described methods and listed TCR primers that bulk TCR libraries were made. TCRdb re-derived calls from the PCR reads in MiXCR, one entry per CDR3 protein. The data contain nearly 650,000 distinct CDR3 sequences, about 25% of them singletons. This clonotype was seen a few times. The antigen remains unidentified. This CDR3 contains 14 residues. J gave up 5 bases and V 3 bases, and 4 bases lay outside the gene matches. From germline, CDR1 is MRHNA and CDR2 SNTAGT. The sequence came from a human donor in good health. Some libraries in this study had Jurkat cell RNA spiked in. The chain has TRBV6-4 and TRBJ2-1; 7 bases map to TRBD2. Sequencing used naive CD8+ T cells from blood, with Jurkat cell RNA spiked in. Documented subset: FACS-sorted CD8+CD4-CCR7+CD45RA+ naive T cells. In nucleotides, the CDR3 is TGTGCCAGCAGTGAGTTTGGGACTAACAATGAGCAGTTCTTC. Encoded protein: CASSEFGTNNEQFF.